The 4 T cell receptor beta chains presented below share a single source sample, sequenced in a study of blood T cell repertoires in COVID-19. Libraries were prepared by immunoSEQ multiplex PCR; TCRdb keeps only in-frame clonotypes and omits some of them. The sample has 150,000 to 200,000 clones; roughly nine tenths are singletons. Sequenced input: peripheral blood. These receptors originate from an older woman with COVID-19, enrolled during active disease.

CDR3 sequence: CASSFSMRPRGGYTF. The CDR3 DNA sequence: TGCGCCAGCAGCTTCTCCATGAGGCCCCGGGGTGGCTACACCTTC. The V and J genes are TRBV5-1 and TRBJ1-2; D unclear. V lost 2 bases to trimming and J lost 7 bases, with 18 bases between them. The CDR3 runs 15 residues. Germline-derived CDR1 and CDR2 are SGHRS and YFSETQ.

The V gene is TRBV4-2, the J gene TRBJ2-5, with D possibly being TRBD2 (7 bases). Trimming pared 2 bases from V and 9 bases from J, leaving 25 bases between. The CDR3 is made up of 17 amino acids. Germline V lookup: CDR1 LGHNA, CDR2 YNFKEQ. As DNA, the CDR3 is TGTGCCAGCAGCCAACTGGGGGCCGGGACTAAGGATGCAGCCCAGTACTTC. This encodes CASSQLGAGTKDAAQYF.

V usage is TRBV27 and J usage is TRBJ2-3, with TRBD2 matching over 11 bases. Trimming removed 6 bases from V and 4 bases from J; junction bases left unmatched: 9. Germline V gene lookup returns CDR1 MNHEY and CDR2 SMNVEV (reference sequence). The CDR3 is 16 amino acids. CDR3 sequence (DNA): TGTGCCAGCAGGGGATTGGGACTAGCGGATGCAGATACGCAGTATTTT. Residues: CASRGLGLADADTQYF.

This chain joins TRBV9 and TRBJ2-7, with D hard to call. V lost 3 bases to trimming and J lost 2 bases, with 12 bases between them. The germline V gene has CDR1 SGDLS and CDR2 YYNGEE. The CDR3 consists of 14 residues. CDR3 in DNA: TGTGCCAGCAGCGCCTATGACACCACCTACGAGCAGTACTTC. Residues: CASSAYDTTYEQYF.